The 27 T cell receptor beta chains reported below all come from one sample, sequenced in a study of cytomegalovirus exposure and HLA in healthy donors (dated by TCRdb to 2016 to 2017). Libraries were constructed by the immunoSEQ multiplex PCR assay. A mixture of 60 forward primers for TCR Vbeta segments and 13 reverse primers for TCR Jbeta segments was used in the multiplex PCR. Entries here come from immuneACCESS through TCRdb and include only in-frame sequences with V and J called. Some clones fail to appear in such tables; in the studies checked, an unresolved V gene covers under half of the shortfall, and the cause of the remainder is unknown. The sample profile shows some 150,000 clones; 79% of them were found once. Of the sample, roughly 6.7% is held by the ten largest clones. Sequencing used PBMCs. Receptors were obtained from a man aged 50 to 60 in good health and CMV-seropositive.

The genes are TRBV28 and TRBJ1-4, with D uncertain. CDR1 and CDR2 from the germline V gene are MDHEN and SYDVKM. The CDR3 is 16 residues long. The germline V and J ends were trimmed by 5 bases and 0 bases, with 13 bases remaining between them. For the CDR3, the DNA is TGTGCCAGCAGTGGGCTCGGAAGTGCAACTAATGAAAAACTGTTTTTT. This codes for CASSGLGSATNEKLFF.

CDR3 in DNA: TGTGCCAGCCGGTCCCATAACTCTGGGGCCAACGTCCTGACTTTC. Translation gives CASRSHNSGANVLTF. The chain links TRBV2 to TRBJ2-6; D gene ambiguous. V was clipped by 8 bases and J by 0 bases, with 11 bases between them. CDR3 size: 15 residues. CDR1 and CDR2 (germline): SNHLY, FYNNEI. Full variable domain (remainder filled in from reference TRBV2 and TRBJ2-6): EPEVTQTPSHQVTQMGQEVILRCVPISNHLYFYWYRQILGQKVEFLVSFYNNEISEKSEIFDDQFSVERPDGSNFTLKIRSTKLEDSAMYFCASRSHNSGANVLTFGAGSRLTVL.

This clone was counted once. Here the CDR3 reads CASSFAGETQYF. CDR3 DNA sequence: TGTGCCAGCAGCTTTGCCGGGGAGACCCAGTACTTC. This chain uses TRBV5-5 with TRBJ2-5; no definite D call. The CDR3 length is 12 residues. Germline V gene sequence: CDR1 SGHKS, CDR2 YYEKEE (reference sequence). The ends were cut back, 2 bases at V and 5 bases at J, with 7 bases in the middle.

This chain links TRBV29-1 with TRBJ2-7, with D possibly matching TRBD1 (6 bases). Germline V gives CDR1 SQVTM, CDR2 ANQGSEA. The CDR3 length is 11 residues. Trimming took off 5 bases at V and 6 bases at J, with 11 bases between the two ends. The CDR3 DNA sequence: TGCAGCGTTTACAGGGCTGCCGAGCAGTACTTC. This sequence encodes CSVYRAAEQYF.

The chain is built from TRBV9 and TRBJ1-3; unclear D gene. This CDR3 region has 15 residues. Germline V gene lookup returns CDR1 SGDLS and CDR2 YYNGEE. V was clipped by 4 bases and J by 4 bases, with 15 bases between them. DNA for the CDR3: TGTGCCAGCAGCCCCTGGGAGGGCTCAGGAAACACCATATATTTT. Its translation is CASSPWEGSGNTIYF.

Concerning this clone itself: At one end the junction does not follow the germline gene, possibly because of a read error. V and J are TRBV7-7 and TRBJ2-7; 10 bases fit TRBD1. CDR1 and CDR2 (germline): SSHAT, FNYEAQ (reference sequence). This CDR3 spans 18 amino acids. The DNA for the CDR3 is TGTGCTAGCAGCTTAGTCGGCAACAGGACAGGGGGTTCCTACGAGCAGTACTTC. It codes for CASSLVGNRTGGSYEQYF. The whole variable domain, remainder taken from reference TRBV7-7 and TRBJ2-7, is GAGVSQSPRYKVTKRGQDVTLRCDPISSHATLYWYQQALGQGPEFLTYFNYEAQPDKSGLPSDRFSAERPEGSISTLTIQRTEQRDSAMYRCASSLVGNRTGGSYEQYFGPGTRLTVT.

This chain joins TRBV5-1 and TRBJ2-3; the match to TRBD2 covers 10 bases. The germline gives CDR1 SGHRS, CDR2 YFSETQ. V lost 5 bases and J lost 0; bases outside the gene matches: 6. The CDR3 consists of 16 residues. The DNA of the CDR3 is TGCGCCAGCAGACTCGGACTAGCGGCTAGCACAGATACGCAGTATTTT. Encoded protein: CASRLGLAASTDTQYF.

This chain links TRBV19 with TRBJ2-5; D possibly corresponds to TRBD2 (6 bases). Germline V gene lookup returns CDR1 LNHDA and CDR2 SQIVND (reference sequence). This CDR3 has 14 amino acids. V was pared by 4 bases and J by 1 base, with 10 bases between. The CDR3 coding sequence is TGTGCCAGTAGTAAGCCGGGACTCCAAGAGACCCAGTACTTC. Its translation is CASSKPGLQETQYF.

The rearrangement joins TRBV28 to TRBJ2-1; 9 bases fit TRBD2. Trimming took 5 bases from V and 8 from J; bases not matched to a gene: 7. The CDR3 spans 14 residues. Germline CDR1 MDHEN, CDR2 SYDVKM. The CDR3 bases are TGTGCCAGCAGTGGTAGCGGGAGACTACATGAGCAGTTCTTC. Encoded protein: CASSGSGRLHEQFF.

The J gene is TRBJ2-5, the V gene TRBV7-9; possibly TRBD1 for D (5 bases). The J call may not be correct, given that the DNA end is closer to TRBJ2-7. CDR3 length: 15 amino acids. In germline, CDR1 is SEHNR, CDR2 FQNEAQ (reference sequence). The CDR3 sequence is CASSLAQGYSYEQYF. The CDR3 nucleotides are TGTGCCAGCAGCTTAGCGCAGGGCTATTCCTACGAGCAGTACTTC.

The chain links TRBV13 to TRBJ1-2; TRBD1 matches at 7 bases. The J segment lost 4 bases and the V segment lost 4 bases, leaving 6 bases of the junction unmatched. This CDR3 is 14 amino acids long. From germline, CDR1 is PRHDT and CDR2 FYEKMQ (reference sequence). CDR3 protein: CASSSTGIPYGYTF. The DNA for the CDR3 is TGTGCCAGCAGCTCGACAGGGATCCCCTATGGCTACACCTTC.

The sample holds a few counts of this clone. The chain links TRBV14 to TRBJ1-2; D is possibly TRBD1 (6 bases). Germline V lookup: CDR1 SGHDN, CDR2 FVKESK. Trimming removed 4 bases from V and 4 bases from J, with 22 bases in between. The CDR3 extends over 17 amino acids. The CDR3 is CASSPRTRGRFFYGYTF. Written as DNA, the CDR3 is TGTGCCAGCAGCCCTCGGACCAGGGGCCGGTTTTTCTATGGCTACACCTTC.

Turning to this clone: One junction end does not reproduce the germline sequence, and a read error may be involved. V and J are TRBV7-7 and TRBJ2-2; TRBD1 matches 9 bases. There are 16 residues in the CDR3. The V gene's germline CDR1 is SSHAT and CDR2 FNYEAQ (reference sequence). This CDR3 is CASSLSGTGNAGELFF. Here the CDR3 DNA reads TGTGCTAGCAGCTTATCCGGGACAGGGAACGCCGGGGAGCTGTTTTTT.

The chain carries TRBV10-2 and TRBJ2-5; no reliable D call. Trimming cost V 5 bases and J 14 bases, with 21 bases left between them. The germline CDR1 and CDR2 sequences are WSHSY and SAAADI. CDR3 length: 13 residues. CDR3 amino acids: CASSNRVPTSRYF. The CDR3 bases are TGCGCCAGCAGTAACCGGGTACCTACGAGCAGATACTTC.

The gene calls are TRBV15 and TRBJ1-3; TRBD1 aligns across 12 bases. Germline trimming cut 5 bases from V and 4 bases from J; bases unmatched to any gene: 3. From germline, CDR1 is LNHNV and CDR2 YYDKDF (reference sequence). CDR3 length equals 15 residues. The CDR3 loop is CATSRDRGQGNTIYF. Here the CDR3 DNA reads TGTGCCACCAGCCGGGACAGGGGGCAGGGAAACACCATATATTTT. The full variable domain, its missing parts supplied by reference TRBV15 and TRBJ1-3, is DAMVIQNPRYQVTQFGKPVTLSCSQTLNHNVMYWYQQKSSQAPKLLFHYYDKDFNNEADTPDNFQSRRPNTSFCFLDIRSPGLGDTAMYLCATSRDRGQGNTIYFGEGSWLTVV.

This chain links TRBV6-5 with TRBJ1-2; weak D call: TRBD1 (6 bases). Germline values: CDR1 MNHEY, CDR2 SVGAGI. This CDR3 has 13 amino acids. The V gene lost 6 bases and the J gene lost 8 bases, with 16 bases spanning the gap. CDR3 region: CASRRSTGWGYTF. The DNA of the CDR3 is TGTGCCAGCAGGCGATCGACAGGCTGGGGCTACACCTTC.

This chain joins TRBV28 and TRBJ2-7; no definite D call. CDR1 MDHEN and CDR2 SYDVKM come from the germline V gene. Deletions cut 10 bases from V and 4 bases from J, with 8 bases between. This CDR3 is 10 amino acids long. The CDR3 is CATATYEQYF. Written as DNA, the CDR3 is TGTGCCACCGCTACTTACGAGCAGTACTTC.

CDR3 protein: CATSVPGPRGLFF. DNA for the CDR3: TGTGCCACCAGCGTCCCCGGGCCTCGGGGACTGTTTTTT. V is TRBV15 and J is TRBJ1-4; D gene uncertain. In germline, CDR1 is LNHNV, CDR2 YYDKDF (reference sequence). Trimming took off 5 bases at V and 13 bases at J, with 17 bases between the two ends. This CDR3 region has 13 residues.

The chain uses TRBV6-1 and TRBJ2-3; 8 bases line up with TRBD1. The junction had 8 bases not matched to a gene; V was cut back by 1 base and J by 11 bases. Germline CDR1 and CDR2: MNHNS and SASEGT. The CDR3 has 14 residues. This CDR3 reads CASSEVTGGERQYF. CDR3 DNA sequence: TGTGCCAGCAGTGAAGTCACAGGGGGTGAGAGGCAGTATTTT.

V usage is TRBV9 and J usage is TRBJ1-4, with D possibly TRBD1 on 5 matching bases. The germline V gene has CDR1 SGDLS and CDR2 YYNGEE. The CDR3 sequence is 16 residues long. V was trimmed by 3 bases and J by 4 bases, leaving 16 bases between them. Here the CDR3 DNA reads TGTGCCAGCAGCGCCGAAACAGGCCAAATTAATGAAAAACTGTTTTTT. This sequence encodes CASSAETGQINEKLFF.

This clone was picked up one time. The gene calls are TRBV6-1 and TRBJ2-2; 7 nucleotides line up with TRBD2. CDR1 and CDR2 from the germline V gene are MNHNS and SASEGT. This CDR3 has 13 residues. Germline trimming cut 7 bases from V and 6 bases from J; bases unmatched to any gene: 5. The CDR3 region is CASTWAGAGELFF. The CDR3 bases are TGTGCCAGCACTTGGGCGGGAGCCGGGGAGCTGTTTTTT.

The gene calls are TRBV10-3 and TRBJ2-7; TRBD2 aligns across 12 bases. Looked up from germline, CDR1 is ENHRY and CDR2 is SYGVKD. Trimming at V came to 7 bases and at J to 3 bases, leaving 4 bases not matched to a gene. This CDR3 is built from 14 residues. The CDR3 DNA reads TGTGCCATCACTAGACTAGCGGGAGTCTACGAGCAGTACTTC. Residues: CAITRLAGVYEQYF.

CDR3: CASSFNQRLEQYF. The CDR3, as DNA: TGTGCCAGCAGCTTCAACCAGCGACTAGAGCAGTACTTC. The chain links TRBV7-2 to TRBJ2-7, with D possibly matching TRBD2 (5 bases). Trimming stripped 3 bases from V and 7 bases from J, with 13 bases between. The germline gives CDR1 SGHTA, CDR2 FQGNSA. The CDR3 runs 13 residues.

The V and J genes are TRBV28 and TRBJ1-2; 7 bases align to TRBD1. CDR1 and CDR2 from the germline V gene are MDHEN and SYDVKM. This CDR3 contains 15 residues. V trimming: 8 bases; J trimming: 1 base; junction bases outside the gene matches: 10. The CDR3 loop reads CASRDRDNFNYGYTF. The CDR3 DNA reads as TGTGCCAGCCGCGACAGGGACAACTTTAACTATGGCTACACCTTC.

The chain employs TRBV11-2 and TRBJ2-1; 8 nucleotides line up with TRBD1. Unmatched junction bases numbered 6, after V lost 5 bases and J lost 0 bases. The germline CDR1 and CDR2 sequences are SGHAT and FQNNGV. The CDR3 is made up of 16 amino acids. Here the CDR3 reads CASSRGQVSSYNEQFF. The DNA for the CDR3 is TGTGCCAGCAGCCGGGGACAGGTGAGCTCCTACAATGAGCAGTTCTTC.

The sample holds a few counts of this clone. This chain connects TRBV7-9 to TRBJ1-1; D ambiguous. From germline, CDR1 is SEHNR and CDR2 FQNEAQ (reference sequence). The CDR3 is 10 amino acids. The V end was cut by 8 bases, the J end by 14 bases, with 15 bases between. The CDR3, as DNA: TGTGCCAGCGCTGACACCATCTCATTCTTT. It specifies CASADTISFF.

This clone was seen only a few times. CDR3 DNA: TGTGCCAGCAGCTTAGGTGGTGGGCGACTAGCGGGAGCCCAATACGAGCAGTACTTC. Its protein is CASSLGGGRLAGAQYEQYF. The chain links TRBV7-9 to TRBJ2-7; 12 bases match TRBD2. Germline V CDR1 and CDR2: SEHNR, FQNEAQ (reference sequence). V dropped 1 base and J dropped 4; count of bases not matched to a gene: 14. The CDR3 is 19 residues long.